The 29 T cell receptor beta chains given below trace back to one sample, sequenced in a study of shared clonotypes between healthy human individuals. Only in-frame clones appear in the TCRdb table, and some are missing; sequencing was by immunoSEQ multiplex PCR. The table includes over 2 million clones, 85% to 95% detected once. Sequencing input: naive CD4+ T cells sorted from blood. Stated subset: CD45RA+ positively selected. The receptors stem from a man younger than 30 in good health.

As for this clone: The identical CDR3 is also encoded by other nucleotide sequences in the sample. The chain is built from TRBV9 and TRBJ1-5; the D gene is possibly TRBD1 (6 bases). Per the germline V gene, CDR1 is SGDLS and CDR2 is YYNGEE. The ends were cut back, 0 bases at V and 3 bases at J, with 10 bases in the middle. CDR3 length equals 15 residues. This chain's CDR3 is CASSVDGGYNQPQHF. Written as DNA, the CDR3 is TGTGCCAGCAGCGTAGATGGGGGCTACAATCAGCCCCAGCATTTT.

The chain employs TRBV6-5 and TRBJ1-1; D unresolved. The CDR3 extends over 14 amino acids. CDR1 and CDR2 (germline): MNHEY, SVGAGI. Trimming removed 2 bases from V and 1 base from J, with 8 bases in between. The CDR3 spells CASSYVGRNTEAFF. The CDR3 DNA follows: TGTGCCAGCAGTTACGTAGGCAGGAACACTGAAGCTTTCTTT.

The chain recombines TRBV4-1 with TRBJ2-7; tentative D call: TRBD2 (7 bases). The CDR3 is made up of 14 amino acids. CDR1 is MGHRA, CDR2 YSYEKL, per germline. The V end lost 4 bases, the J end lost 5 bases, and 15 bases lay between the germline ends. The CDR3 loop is CASSPGGRAHEQYF. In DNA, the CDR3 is TGCGCCAGCAGCCCGGGGGGCAGGGCTCACGAGCAGTACTTC.

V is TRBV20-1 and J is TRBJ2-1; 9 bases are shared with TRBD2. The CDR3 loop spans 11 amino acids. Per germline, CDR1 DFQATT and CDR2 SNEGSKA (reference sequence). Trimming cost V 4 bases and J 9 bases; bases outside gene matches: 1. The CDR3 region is CSATSGAEQFF. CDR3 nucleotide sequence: TGCAGTGCTACTAGCGGGGCTGAGCAGTTCTTC.

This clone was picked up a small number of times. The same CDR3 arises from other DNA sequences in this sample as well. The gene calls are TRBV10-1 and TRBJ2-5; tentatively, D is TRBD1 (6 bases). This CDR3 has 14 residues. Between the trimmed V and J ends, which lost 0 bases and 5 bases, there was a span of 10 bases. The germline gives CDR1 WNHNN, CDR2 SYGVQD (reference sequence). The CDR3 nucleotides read TGCGCCAGCAGTGAGTCGACAGGACGGGAGACCCAGTACTTC. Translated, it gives CASSESTGRETQYF.

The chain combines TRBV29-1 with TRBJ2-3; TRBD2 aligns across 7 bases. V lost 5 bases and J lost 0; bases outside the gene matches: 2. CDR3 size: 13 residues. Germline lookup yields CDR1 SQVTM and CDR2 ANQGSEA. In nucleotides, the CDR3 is TGCAGCGTTCTAGCGGAAAGCACAGATACGCAGTATTTT. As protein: CSVLAESTDTQYF.

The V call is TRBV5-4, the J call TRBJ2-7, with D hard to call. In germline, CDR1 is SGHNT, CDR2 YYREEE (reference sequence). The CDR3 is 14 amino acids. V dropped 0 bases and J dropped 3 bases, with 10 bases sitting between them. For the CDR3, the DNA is TGTGCCAGCAGCTTGGGTAGGGAACTCTACGAGCAGTACTTC. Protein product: CASSLGRELYEQYF.

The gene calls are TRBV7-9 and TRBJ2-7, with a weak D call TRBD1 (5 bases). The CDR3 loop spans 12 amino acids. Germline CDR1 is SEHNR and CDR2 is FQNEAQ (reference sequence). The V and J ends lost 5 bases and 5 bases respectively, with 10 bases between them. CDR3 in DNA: TGTGCCAGCAGCCGCGCCAGGGACGAGCAGTACTTC. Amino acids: CASSRARDEQYF.

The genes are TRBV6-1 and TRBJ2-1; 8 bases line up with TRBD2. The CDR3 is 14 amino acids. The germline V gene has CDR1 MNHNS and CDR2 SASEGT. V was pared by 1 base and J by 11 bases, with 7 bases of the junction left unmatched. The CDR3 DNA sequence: TGTGCCAGCAGTGAAGATAGGTTTAGCGGGAAGCAGTTCTTC. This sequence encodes CASSEDRFSGKQFF.

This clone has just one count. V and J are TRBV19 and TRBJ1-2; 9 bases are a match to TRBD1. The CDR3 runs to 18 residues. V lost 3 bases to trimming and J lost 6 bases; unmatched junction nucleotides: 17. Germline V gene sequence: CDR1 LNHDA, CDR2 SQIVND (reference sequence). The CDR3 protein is CASSIQYRDREALDGYTF. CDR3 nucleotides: TGTGCCAGTAGTATTCAATACCGGGACAGGGAGGCTCTTGATGGCTACACCTTC.

CDR3 in DNA: TGTGCCAGCAGCAGGGGGGTTCTGGAGACCCAGTACTTC. This sequence encodes CASSRGVLETQYF. The chain combines TRBV6-5 with TRBJ2-5; D is possibly TRBD1 (7 bases). The CDR3 covers 13 residues. CDR1 is MNHEY, CDR2 SVGAGI, per germline. V was cut by 6 bases and J by 5 bases, with 13 bases left in between.

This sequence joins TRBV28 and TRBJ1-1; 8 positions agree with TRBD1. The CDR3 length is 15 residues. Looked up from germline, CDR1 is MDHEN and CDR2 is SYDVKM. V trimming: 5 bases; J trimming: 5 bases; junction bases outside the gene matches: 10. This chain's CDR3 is CASSLTDRGGTEAFF. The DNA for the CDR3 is TGTGCCAGCAGTCTTACAGACAGGGGAGGGACTGAAGCTTTCTTT. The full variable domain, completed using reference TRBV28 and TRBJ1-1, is DVKVTQSSRYLVKRTGEKVFLECVQDMDHENMFWYRQDPGLGLRLIYFSYDVKMKEKGDIPEGYSVSREKKERFSLILESASTNQTSMYLCASSLTDRGGTEAFFGQGTRLTVV.

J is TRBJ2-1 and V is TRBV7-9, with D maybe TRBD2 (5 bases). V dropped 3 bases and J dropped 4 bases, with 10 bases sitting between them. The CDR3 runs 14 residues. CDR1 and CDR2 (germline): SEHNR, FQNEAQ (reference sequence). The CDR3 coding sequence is TGTGCCAGCAGCTTTAGGACTTCTTACAATGAGCAGTTCTTC. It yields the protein CASSFRTSYNEQFF. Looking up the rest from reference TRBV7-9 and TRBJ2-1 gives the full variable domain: DTGVSQNPRHKITKRGQNVTFRCDPISEHNRLYWYRQTLGQGPEFLTYFQNEAQLEKSRLLSDRFSAERPKGSFSTLEIQRTEQGDSAMYLCASSFRTSYNEQFFGPGTRLTVL.

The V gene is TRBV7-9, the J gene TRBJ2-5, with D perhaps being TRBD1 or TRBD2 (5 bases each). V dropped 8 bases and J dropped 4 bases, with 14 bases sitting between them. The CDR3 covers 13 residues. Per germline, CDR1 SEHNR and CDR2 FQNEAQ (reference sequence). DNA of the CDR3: TGTGCCAGCGCCGGGACGGTCAGAGAGACCCAGTACTTC. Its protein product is CASAGTVRETQYF.

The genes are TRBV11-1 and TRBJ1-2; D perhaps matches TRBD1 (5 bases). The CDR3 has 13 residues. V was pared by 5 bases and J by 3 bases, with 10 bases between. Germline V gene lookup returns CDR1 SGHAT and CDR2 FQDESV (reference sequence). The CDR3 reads CASSPDRDYGYTF. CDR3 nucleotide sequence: TGTGCCAGCAGCCCAGACAGAGACTATGGCTACACCTTC.

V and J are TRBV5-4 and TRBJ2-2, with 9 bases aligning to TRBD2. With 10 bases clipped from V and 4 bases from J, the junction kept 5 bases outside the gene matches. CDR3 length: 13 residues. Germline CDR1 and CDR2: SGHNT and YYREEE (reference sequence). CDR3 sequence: CAAGGRSTGELFF. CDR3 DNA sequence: TGTGCCGCGGGGGGGCGAAGCACCGGGGAGCTGTTTTTT.

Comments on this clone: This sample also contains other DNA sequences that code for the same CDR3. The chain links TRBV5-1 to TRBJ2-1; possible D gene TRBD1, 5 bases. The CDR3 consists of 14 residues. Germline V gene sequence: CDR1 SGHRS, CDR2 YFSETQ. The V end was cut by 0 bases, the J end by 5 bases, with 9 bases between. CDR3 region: CASSLVAGNNEQFF. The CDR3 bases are TGCGCCAGCAGCTTGGTGGCAGGGAACAATGAGCAGTTCTTC.

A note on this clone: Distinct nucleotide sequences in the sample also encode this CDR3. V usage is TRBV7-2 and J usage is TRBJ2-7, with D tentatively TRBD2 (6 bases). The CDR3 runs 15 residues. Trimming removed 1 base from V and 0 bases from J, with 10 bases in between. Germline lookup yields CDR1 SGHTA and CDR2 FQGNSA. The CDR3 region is CASSLEAGSSYEQYF. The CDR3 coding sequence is TGTGCCAGCAGCTTAGAGGCGGGAAGCTCCTACGAGCAGTACTTC.

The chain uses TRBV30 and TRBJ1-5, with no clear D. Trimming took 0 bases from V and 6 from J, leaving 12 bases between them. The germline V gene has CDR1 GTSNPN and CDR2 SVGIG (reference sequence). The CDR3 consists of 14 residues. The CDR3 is CAWSVSLEAQPQHF. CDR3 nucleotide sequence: TGTGCCTGGAGTGTATCCCTGGAGGCTCAGCCCCAGCATTTT.

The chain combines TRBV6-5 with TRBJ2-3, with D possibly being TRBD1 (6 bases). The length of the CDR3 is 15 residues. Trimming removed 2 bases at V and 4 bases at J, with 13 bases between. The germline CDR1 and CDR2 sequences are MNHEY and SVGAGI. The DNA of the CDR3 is TGTGCCAGCAGTTACGGCAGGGGCTCCCCAGATACGCAGTATTTT. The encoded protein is CASSYGRGSPDTQYF.

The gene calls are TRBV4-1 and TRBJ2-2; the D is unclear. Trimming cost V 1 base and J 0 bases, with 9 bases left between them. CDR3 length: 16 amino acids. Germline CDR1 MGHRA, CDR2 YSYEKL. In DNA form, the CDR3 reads TGCGCCAGCAGCCAAGTCGATTATCCGAACACCGGGGAGCTGTTTTTT. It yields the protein CASSQVDYPNTGELFF.

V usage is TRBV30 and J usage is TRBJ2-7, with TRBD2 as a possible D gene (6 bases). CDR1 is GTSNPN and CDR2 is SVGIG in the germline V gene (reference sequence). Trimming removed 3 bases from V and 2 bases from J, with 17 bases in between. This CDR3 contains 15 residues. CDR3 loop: CAWRDLGEVAYEQYF. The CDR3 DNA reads TGTGCCTGGAGGGACTTGGGGGAGGTAGCCTACGAGCAGTACTTC.

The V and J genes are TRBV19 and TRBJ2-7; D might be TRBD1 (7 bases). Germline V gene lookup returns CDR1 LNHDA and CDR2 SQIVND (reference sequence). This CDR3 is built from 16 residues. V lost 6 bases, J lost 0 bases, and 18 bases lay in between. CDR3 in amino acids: CASSIGTRDSSYEQYF. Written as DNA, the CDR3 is TGTGCCAGTAGCATTGGTACGCGGGACAGCTCCTACGAGCAGTACTTC. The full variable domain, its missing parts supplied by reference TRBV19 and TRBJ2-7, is DGGITQSPKYLFRKEGQNVTLSCEQNLNHDAMYWYRQDPGQGLRLIYYSQIVNDFQKGDIAEGYSVSREKKESFPLTVTSAQKNPTAFYLCASSIGTRDSSYEQYFGPGTRLTVT.

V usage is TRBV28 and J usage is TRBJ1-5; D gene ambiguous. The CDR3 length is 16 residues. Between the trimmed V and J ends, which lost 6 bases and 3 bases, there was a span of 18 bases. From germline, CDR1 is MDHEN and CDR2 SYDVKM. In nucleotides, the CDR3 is TGTGCCAGCAGCCCCGAGCCCTTCGGGGTCAATCAGCCCCAGCATTTT. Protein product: CASSPEPFGVNQPQHF.

The CDR3 protein is CASSRGGDNSPLHF. The CDR3 DNA reads TGTGCCAGCAGTAGGGGAGGAGATAATTCACCCCTCCACTTT. The rearrangement links TRBV6-5 to TRBJ1-6, with D possibly being TRBD1 (5 bases). V lost 5 bases, J lost 5 bases, and 10 bases lay in between. Germline V gene sequence: CDR1 MNHEY, CDR2 SVGAGI. The CDR3 extends over 14 amino acids.

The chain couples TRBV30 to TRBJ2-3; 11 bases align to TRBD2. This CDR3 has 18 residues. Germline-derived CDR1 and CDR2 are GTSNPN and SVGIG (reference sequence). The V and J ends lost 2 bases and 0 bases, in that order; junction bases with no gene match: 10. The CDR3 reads CAWSSLRTSGFSTDTQYF. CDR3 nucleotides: TGTGCCTGGAGTTCCCTGCGGACTAGCGGGTTTAGCACAGATACGCAGTATTTT.

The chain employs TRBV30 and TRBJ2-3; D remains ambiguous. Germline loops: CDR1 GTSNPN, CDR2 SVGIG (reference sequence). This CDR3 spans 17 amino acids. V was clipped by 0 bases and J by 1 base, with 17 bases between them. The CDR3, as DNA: TGTGCCTGGAGTGTACCCCTGCTCGGGTTCGGCACAGATACGCAGTATTTT. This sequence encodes CAWSVPLLGFGTDTQYF.

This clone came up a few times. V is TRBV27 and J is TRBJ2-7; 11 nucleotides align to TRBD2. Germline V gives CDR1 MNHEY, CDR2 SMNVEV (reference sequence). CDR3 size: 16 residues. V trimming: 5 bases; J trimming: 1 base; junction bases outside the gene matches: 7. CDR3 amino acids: CASSKGLAGGSYEQYF. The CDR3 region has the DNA TGTGCCAGCAGTAAAGGACTAGCGGGCGGGTCCTACGAGCAGTACTTC.

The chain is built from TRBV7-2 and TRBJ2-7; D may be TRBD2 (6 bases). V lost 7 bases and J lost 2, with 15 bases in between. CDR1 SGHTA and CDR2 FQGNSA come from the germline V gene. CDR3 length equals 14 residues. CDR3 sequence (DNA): TGTGCCAGCACCAAAAGGGACTCAACCTACGAGCAGTACTTC. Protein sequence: CASTKRDSTYEQYF.